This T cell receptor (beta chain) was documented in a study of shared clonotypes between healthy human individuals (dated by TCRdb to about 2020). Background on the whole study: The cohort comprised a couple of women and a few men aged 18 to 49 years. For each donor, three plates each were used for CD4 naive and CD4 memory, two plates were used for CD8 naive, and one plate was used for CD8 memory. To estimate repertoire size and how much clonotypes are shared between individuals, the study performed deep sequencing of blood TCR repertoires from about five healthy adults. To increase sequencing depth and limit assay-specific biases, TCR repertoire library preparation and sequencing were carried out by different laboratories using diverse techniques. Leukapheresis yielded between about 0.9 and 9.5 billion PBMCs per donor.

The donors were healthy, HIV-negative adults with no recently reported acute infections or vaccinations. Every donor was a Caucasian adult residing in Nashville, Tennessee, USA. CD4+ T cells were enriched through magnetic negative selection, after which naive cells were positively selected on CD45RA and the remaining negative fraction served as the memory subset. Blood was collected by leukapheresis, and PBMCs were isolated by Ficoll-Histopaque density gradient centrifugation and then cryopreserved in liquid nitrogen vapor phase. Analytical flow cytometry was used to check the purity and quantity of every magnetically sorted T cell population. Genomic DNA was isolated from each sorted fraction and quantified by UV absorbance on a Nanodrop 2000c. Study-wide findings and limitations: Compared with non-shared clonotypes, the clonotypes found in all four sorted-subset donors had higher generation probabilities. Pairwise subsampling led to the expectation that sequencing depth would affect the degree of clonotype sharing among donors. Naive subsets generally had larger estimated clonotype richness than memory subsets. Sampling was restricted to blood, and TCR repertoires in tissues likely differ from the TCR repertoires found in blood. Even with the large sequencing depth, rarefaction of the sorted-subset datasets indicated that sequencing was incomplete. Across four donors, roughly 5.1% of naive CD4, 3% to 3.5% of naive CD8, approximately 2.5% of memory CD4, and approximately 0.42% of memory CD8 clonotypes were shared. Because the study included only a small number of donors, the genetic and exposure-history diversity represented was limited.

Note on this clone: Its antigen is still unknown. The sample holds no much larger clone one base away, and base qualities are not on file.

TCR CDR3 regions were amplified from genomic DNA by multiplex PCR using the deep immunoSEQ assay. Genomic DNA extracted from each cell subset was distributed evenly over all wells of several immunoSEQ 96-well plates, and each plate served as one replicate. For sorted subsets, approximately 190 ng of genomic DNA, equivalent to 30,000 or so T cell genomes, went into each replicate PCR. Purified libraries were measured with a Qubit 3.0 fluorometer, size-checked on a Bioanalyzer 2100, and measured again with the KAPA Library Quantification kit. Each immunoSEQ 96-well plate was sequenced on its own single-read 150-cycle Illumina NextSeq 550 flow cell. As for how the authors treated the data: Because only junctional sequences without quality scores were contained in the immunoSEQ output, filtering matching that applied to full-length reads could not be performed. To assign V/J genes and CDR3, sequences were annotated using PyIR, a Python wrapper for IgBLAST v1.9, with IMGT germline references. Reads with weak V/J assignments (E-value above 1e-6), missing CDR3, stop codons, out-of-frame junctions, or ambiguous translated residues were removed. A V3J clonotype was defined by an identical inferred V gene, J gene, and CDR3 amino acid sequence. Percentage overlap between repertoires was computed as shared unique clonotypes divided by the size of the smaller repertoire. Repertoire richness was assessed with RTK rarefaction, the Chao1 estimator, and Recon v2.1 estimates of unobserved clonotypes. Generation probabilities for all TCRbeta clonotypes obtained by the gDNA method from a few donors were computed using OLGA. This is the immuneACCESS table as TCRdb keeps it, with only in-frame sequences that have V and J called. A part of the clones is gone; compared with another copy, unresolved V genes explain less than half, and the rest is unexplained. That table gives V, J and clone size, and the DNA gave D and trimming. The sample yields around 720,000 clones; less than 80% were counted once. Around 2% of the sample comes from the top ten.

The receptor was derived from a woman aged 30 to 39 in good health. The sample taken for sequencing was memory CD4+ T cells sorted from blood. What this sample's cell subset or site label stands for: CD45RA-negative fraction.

The CDR3 loop reads CASSLGVESEQYF. Here is the DNA: TGTGCCAGCAGCTTAGGTGTGGAGAGCGAGCAGTACTTC. The receptor chain draws on TRBV11-3 and TRBJ2-7; no confident D gene assignment can be made. The CDR3 measures 13 amino acids from cysteine to phenylalanine. The retained sequence is limited to the CDR3, 39 bases, with the frame set at the first base. Relative to germline, V is 1 base shorter and J is 6 bases shorter, with 10 bases between their ends. Taken from the germline V gene, the CDR1 and CDR2 loops are SGHNT and YENEEA. The entire variable domain, with the stretches around the CDR3 drawn from the reference TRBV11-3 and TRBJ2-7 proteins, is EAGVVQSPRYKIIEKKQPVAFWCNPISGHNTLYWYLQNLGQGPELLIRYENEEAVDDSQLPKDRFSAERLKGVDSTLKIQPAELGDSAVYLCASSLGVESEQYFGPGTRLTVT.